Here is one T cell receptor (beta chain) with its context. Its antigen is undetermined. This entry comes from a study of shared clonotypes between healthy human individuals. Overall study findings and caveats: Investigators collected only blood, and repertoires in tissues likely differ.

Recent vaccinations or acute infections were absent in the healthy HIV-negative adult donors. Germline CDR1 and CDR2: SGHNT and YYREEE (reference sequence). The CDR3 is 14 amino acids. Trimming left V 2 bases short and J 7 bases short, with 16 bases between. Data came from immunoSEQ multiplex PCR; TCRdb stores just in-frame clones and leaves some out. The data show hundreds of thousands of clones, around 77% seen once. The clonotype originates from a woman aged 35 to 49 in good health. Some clones in this sample may be carry-over from other donors' samples. V gene TRBV5-4 combines with J gene TRBJ2-7; tentative D call: TRBD2 (6 bases). Sequencing input: PBMCs. This CDR3 is CASSLPGTEGEQYF. In DNA form, the CDR3 reads TGTGCCAGCAGCTTACCCGGGACTGAGGGGGAGCAGTACTTC.